This T cell receptor (beta chain) came from a study of cytomegalovirus exposure and HLA in healthy donors. The method was immunoSEQ multiplex PCR; TCRdb's version includes in-frame clones alone and lacks a portion of them. Of about 160,000 clones in the sample, 86% were seen once. The CDR3 is 14 amino acids. Germline CDR1 is SGHAT and CDR2 is FQNNGV. Losses at the gene ends were 5 bases for V and 7 bases for J; bases not matched to a gene: 2. Broader study findings: First-cohort TCR clusters were later found to tend to co-occur in the roughly 120 validation repertoires.

Comments on this clone: No antigen is known for it.

The sample comprised PBMCs. The V gene is TRBV11-2, the J gene TRBJ2-1; 13 nucleotides line up with TRBD2. This TCR derives from a woman in her 30s in good health and CMV-seronegative. Here the CDR3 reads CASSPGLAGNEQFF. The CDR3 DNA reads TGTGCCAGCAGCCCGGGACTAGCGGGGAATGAGCAGTTCTTC.